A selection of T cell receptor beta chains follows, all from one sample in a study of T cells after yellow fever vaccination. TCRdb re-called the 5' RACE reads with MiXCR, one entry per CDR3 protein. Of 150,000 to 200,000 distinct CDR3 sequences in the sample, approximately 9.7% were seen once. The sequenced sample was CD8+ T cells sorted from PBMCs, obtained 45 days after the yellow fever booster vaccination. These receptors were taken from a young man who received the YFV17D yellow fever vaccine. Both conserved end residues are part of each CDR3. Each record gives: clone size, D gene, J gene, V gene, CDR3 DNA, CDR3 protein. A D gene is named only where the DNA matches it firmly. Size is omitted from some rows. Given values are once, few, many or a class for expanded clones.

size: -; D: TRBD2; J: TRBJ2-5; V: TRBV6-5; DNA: TGTGCCAGCAGTCGTAGCGGGGGGAACCAAGAGACCCAGTACTTC; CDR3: CASSRSGGNQETQYF
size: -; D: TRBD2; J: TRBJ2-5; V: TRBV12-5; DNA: TGTGCTAGTGGTTCCATAAGCGGGGGGCTGGAGGAGACCCAGTACTTC; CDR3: CASGSISGGLEETQYF
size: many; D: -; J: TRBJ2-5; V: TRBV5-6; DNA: TGTGCCAGCAGCCTGGAGGGGACTTACGAGAAAGAGACCCAGTACTTC; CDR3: CASSLEGTYEKETQYF
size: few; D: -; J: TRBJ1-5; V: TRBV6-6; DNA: TGTGCCAGCTGGGTAACAGGCAATCAGCCCCAGCATTTT; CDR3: CASWVTGNQPQHF
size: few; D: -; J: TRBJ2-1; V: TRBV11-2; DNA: TGTGCCAGCAGCTTTGGCCGCAGCACCTACAATGAGCAGTTCTTC; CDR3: CASSFGRSTYNEQFF
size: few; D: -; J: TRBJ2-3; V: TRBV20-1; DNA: TGCAGTGCTAGAATCGGGGACCCAGGCACAGATACGCAGTATTTT; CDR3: CSARIGDPGTDTQYF
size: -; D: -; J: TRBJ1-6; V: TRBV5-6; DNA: TGTGCCAGCAGCTTGGGGGTCTTACCCCTCCACTTT; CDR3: CASSLGVLPLHF
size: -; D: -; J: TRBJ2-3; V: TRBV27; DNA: TGTGCCAGCAGGAAGCTAGGGGCCCGGGGCACAGATACGCAGTATTTT; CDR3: CASRKLGARGTDTQYF
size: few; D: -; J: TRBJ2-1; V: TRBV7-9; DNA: TGTGCCAGCAGCGCCTCCGGGACTGTATACAATGAGCAGTTCTTC; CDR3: CASSASGTVYNEQFF
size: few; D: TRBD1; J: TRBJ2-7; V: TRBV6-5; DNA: TGTGCCAGCAGTTACCCAGGACAGGGGAAGGAGCAGTACTTC; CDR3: CASSYPGQGKEQYF
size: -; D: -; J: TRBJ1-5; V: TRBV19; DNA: TGTGCCAGTATTAAGGGGAATCAGCCCCAGCATTTT; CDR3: CASIKGNQPQHF
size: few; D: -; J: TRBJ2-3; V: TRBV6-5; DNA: TGTGCCAGCGCCGGTGCTCCCACAGATACGCAGTATTTT; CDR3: CASAGAPTDTQYF
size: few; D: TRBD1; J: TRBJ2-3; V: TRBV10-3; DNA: TGTGCCATCAGCCTTGGACAGGGGGCGGCAGATACGCAGTATTTT; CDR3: CAISLGQGAADTQYF
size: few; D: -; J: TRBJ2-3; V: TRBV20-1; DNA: TGCAGTGCTGGTGACGTCTCTCGATGGACAGATACGCAGTATTTT; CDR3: CSAGDVSRWTDTQYF
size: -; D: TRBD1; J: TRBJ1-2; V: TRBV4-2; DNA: TGTGCCAGCAGCCAACTGACAGGGGACTATGGCTACACCTTC; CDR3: CASSQLTGDYGYTF
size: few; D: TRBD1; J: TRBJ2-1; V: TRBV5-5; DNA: TGTGCCAGCAGCTTGGGACAGGGGGGGAATGAGCAGTTCTTC; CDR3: CASSLGQGGNEQFF
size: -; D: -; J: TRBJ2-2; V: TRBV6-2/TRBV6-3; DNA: TGTGCCAGCATTCAGGACCGGCGCAGGAACACCGGGGAGCTGTTTTTT; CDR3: CASIQDRRRNTGELFF
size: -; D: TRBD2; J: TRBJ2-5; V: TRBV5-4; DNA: TGTGCCAGCAGCTTGAGTTCGGGGGGGGCAGAGACCCAGTACTTC; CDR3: CASSLSSGGAETQYF
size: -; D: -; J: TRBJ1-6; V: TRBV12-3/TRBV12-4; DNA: TGTGCCAGCAGTTACTCCTCCGGGGGATATTCACCCCTCCACTTT; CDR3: CASSYSSGGYSPLHF
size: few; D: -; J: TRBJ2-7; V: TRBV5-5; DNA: TGTGCCAGCAGCATAACGGCGTTCTCCTACGAGCAGTACTTC; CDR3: CASSITAFSYEQYF
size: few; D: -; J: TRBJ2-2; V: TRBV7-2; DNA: TGTGCCAGCGAGTTCCCAGGGGCTGCGAACACCGGGGAGCTGTTTTTT; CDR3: CASEFPGAANTGELFF
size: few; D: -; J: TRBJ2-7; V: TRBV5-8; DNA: TGTGCCAGCAGCTTGCGGGGTACGCCCTACGAGCAGTACTTC; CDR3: CASSLRGTPYEQYF
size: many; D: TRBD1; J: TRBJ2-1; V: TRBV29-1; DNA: TGCAGCGTAATGACAGGGTATGGCTACAATGAGCAGTTCTTC; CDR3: CSVMTGYGYNEQFF
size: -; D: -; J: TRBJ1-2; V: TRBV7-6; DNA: TGTGCCAGCAGCCCTGCGCTGGGCTATGGCTACACCTTC; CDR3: CASSPALGYGYTF
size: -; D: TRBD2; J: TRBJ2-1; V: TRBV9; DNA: TGTGCCAGCAGCGTCCTAGCGGGGGTGTATGAGCAGTTCTTC; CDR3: CASSVLAGVYEQFF
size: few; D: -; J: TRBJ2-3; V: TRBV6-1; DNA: TGTGCCAGCAGTGAAAGAGGGGGGATGAGTACAGATACGCAGTATTTT; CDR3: CASSERGGMSTDTQYF
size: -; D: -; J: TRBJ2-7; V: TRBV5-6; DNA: TGTGCCAGCAGCTTGGGACAGGAACTCTACGAGCAGTACTTC; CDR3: CASSLGQELYEQYF
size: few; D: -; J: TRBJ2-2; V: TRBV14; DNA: TGTGCCAGCAGCAACGGGACAACGAACACCGGGGAGCTGTTTTTT; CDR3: CASSNGTTNTGELFF
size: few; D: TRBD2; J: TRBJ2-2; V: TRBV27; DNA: TGTGCCAGCAGTTTTGATGCGGGGGACGGACTCAACACCGGGGAGCTGTTTTTT; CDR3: CASSFDAGDGLNTGELFF
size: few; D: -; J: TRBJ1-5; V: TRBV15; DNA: TGTGCCACCAGCAGACAGGGAAATCAGCCCCAGCATTTT; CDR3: CATSRQGNQPQHF
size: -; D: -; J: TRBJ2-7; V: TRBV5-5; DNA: TGTGCCAGCAGCGGCGGACAGAACTACGAGCAGTACTTC; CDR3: CASSGGQNYEQYF
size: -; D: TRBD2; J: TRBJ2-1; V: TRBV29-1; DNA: TGCAGCGTTGAACCATGGACTAGCGGGGACTACAATGAGCAGTTCTTC; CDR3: CSVEPWTSGDYNEQFF
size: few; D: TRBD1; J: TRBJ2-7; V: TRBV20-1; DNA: TGCAGTGCTAGGCCAAGACAGGGGGTTTTCTACGAGCAGTACTTC; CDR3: CSARPRQGVFYEQYF
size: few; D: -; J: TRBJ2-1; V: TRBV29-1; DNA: TGCAGCGTTGGGACTCGGAGCTCCTACAATGAGCAGTTCTTC; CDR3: CSVGTRSSYNEQFF
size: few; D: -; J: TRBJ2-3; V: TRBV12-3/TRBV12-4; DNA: TGTGCCAGCAGCAATACGAACCAGGGCACAGATACGCAGTATTTT; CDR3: CASSNTNQGTDTQYF
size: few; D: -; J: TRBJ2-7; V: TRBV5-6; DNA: TGTGCCAGCACCTTCTGGGGGAATCACGAGCAGTACTTC; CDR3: CASTFWGNHEQYF
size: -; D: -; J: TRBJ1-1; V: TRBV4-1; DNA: TGCGCCAGCAGCCAAGTAACCGGGACGGGGCCTGAAGCTTTCTTT; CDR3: CASSQVTGTGPEAFF
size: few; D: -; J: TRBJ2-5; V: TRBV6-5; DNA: TGTGCCAGCAGTTCCTTACTCGGCGCAGGGCAGGAGACCCAGTACTTC; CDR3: CASSSLLGAGQETQYF
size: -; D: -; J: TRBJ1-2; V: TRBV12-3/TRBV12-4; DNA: TGTGCCAGCAGTTTATCTGGGCCCAGTATGGGCTACACCTTC; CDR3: CASSLSGPSMGYTF
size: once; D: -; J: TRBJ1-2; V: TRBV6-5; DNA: TGTGCCAGCAGTTACTCGTTAGGGGGAGGCTATGGCTACACCTTC; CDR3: CASSYSLGGGYGYTF
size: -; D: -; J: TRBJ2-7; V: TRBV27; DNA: TGTGCCAGCAGCTTCGGTCGGGAATACGAGCAGTACTTC; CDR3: CASSFGREYEQYF
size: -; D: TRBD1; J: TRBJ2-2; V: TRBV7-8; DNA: TGTGCCAGCAGCTTAAGACGACAGGGGCCCACCGGGGAGCTGTTTTTT; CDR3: CASSLRRQGPTGELFF